This entry lists 32 T cell receptor beta chains sequenced from one sample in a study of identifying expanded T cells in peripheral blood. Here immunoSEQ multiplex PCR was the method, and the copy in TCRdb shows in-frame clones only, minus some. The top ten hold 3.5% to 5% of the sample, which has approximately 83,000 clones, about 85% seen once. The sample comprised blood. These receptors were taken from a person aged 18 to 75 in good health.

The chain combines TRBV5-8 with TRBJ1-2; TRBD1 matches 7 bases. Germline lookup yields CDR1 SGHTS and CDR2 YDEGEE. Trimming took 0 bases from V and 3 from J; bases not matched to a gene: 5. The CDR3 extends over 15 amino acids. The CDR3 region is CASSLGQGLDYGYTF. The DNA of the CDR3 is TGTGCCAGCAGCTTGGGACAGGGATTGGACTATGGCTACACCTTC.

The rearrangement joins TRBV7-9 to TRBJ2-3; D gene uncertain. CDR1 is SEHNR, CDR2 FQNEAQ, per germline (reference sequence). CDR3 length: 13 amino acids. V lost 5 bases, J lost 1 base, and 7 bases lay in between. This CDR3 reads CASSPERTDTQYF. The DNA of the CDR3 is TGTGCCAGCAGCCCGGAACGCACAGATACGCAGTATTTT. Full variable domain (rest looked up from reference TRBV7-9 and TRBJ2-3): DTGVSQNPRHKITKRGQNVTFRCDPISEHNRLYWYRQTLGQGPEFLTYFQNEAQLEKSRLLSDRFSAERPKGSFSTLEIQRTEQGDSAMYLCASSPERTDTQYFGPGTRLTVL.

This sequence joins TRBV7-8 and TRBJ1-5; D unclear. V was pared by 5 bases and J by 4 bases, with 12 bases between. In germline, CDR1 is SGHVS, CDR2 FQNEAQ. CDR3 length equals 14 residues. CDR3 in DNA: TGTGCCAGCAGCCGACGACGGGCAAATCAGCCCCAGCATTTT. Its translation is CASSRRRANQPQHF.

This clone has only one observation. DNA for the CDR3: TGTGCCAGCAGCTACGGACAGGGGGGGACCCAGTACTTC. It codes for CASSYGQGGTQYF. The rearrangement joins TRBV11-3 to TRBJ2-5; TRBD1 matches at 10 bases. Germline V gene lookup returns CDR1 SGHNT and CDR2 YENEEA. The CDR3 runs to 13 residues. V gave up 4 bases and J gave up 7 bases; unmatched junction bases: 3.

This chain connects TRBV15 to TRBJ1-2; D might be TRBD1 (5 bases). V was cut by 5 bases and J by 3 bases, with 13 bases left in between. The length of the CDR3 is 14 residues. Germline V lookup: CDR1 LNHNV, CDR2 YYDKDF (reference sequence). The CDR3 loop reads CATSGGAGDYGYTF. The CDR3 DNA reads TGTGCCACCAGCGGAGGGGCCGGGGACTATGGCTACACCTTC.

This chain links TRBV19 with TRBJ1-3, with unresolved D. Germline V gene sequence: CDR1 LNHDA, CDR2 SQIVND (reference sequence). CDR3 size: 15 residues. Trimming stripped 4 bases from V and 0 bases from J, with 10 bases between. The CDR3 DNA reads as TGTGCCAGTAGTAAACAGTGGAGCTCTGGAAACACCATATATTTT. It codes for CASSKQWSSGNTIYF.

The chain combines TRBV5-6 with TRBJ1-1, with a possible D match to TRBD1 (5 bases). Germline assignment: CDR1 SGHDT and CDR2 YYEEEE. The V end lost 1 base, the J end lost 5 bases, and 9 bases lay between the germline ends. This CDR3 is 13 amino acids long. The CDR3 region is CASSLMRQTEAFF. In DNA form, the CDR3 reads TGTGCCAGCAGCTTGATGAGACAGACTGAAGCTTTCTTT.

The chain employs TRBV18 and TRBJ2-7, with D possibly being TRBD1 (6 bases). Per the germline V gene, CDR1 is KGHSH and CDR2 is LQKENI. V dropped 0 bases and J dropped 2 bases, with 11 bases sitting between them. The CDR3 is 15 amino acids. Written as DNA, the CDR3 is TGTGCCAGCTCACCACCATCAGGGGAAGCCTACGAGCAGTACTTC. It is translated as CASSPPSGEAYEQYF.

This chain connects TRBV7-3 to TRBJ1-1; D is uncertain. There are 13 residues in the CDR3. Germline CDR1 SGHTA, CDR2 FQGTGA. Trimming removed 6 bases from V and 6 bases from J, with 14 bases in between. Written as DNA, the CDR3 is TGTGCCAGCAGGCCCGACGGGGTACCTGAAGCTTTCTTT. Translated: CASRPDGVPEAFF. Based on the CDR3 plus reference TRBV7-3 and TRBJ1-1, the full variable domain is GAGVSQTPSNKVTEKGKYVELRCDPISGHTALYWYRQSLGQGPEFLIYFQGTGAADDSGLPNDRFFAVRPEGSVSTLKIQRTERGDSAVYLCASRPDGVPEAFFGQGTRLTVV.

The chain combines TRBV11-1 with TRBJ1-6; D gene uncertain. This CDR3 contains 14 residues. Trimming cost V 8 bases and J 13 bases, with 21 bases left between them. Germline values: CDR1 SGHAT, CDR2 FQDESV (reference sequence). CDR3 protein: CASSLDPSQSPLHF. CDR3 coding DNA: TGTGCCAGCTCTCTGGATCCTTCCCAATCGCCCCTCCACTTT.

The chain uses TRBV5-1 and TRBJ2-5; 12 nucleotides line up with TRBD2. The CDR3 runs to 16 residues. Unmatched junction bases numbered 4, after V lost 0 bases and J lost 4 bases. Germline V lookup: CDR1 SGHRS, CDR2 YFSETQ. The CDR3 spells CASSLAGLAGPETQYF. The CDR3 DNA sequence: TGCGCCAGCAGCTTGGCGGGACTAGCGGGTCCAGAGACCCAGTACTTC.

This chain links TRBV30 with TRBJ1-2; D call uncertain. The germline V gene has CDR1 GTSNPN and CDR2 SVGIG (reference sequence). V was trimmed by 3 bases and J by 5 bases, leaving 7 bases between them. This CDR3 comprises 11 residues. Here the CDR3 DNA reads TGTGCCTGGAGGGTTCTATATGGCTACACCTTC. It specifies CAWRVLYGYTF.

The chain employs TRBV7-2 and TRBJ2-1, with 7 bases matching TRBD1. The CDR3 extends over 14 amino acids. Germline-derived CDR1 and CDR2 are SGHTA and FQGNSA. Here the CDR3 DNA reads TGTGCTACTAAATCAGGGGGACCTTACAATGAGCAGTTCTTC. Protein: CATKSGGPYNEQFF.

This clone was counted only a few times. The CDR3 loop reads CASSERGSGEKLFF. CDR3 coding DNA: TGTGCCAGCAGTGAACGAGGGAGCGGTGAAAAACTGTTTTTT. The V call is TRBV25-1, the J call TRBJ1-4; D not resolved. Germline CDR1 MGHDK, CDR2 SYGVNS. Between the trimmed V and J ends, which lost 2 bases and 7 bases, there was a span of 11 bases. The CDR3 covers 14 residues. Full variable domain (outside the CDR3, taken from reference TRBV25-1 and TRBJ1-4): EADIYQTPRYLVIGTGKKITLECSQTMGHDKMYWYQQDPGMELHLIHYSYGVNSTEKGDLSSESTVSRIRTEHFPLTLESARPSHTSQYLCASSERGSGEKLFFGSGTQLSVL.

The chain links TRBV6-1 to TRBJ1-2; weak D call: TRBD1 (5 bases). The germline V gene encodes CDR1 MNHNS and CDR2 SASEGT. The V gene lost 4 bases and the J gene lost 0 bases, with 9 bases spanning the gap. The CDR3 runs to 14 residues. This chain's CDR3 is CASSGGLSNYGYTF. Here the CDR3 DNA reads TGTGCCAGCAGTGGGGGACTGTCTAACTATGGCTACACCTTC.

The chain carries TRBV6-1 and TRBJ1-1; D gene uncertain. The germline gives CDR1 MNHNS, CDR2 SASEGT. V lost 5 bases and J 5 bases, leaving 6 bases between the germline ends. There are 11 residues in the CDR3. The CDR3 DNA reads as TGTGCCAGCAGTTTAGTGACTGAAGCTTTCTTT. Translation gives CASSLVTEAFF.

The chain recombines TRBV11-3 with TRBJ1-2; the D is unclear. This CDR3 contains 13 residues. V was pared by 2 bases and J by 0 bases, with 4 bases between. Germline values: CDR1 SGHNT, CDR2 YENEEA. CDR3 sequence: CASSLSANYGYTF. The CDR3 region has the DNA TGTGCCAGCAGCTTAAGTGCTAACTATGGCTACACCTTC. The whole variable domain, remainder taken from reference TRBV11-3 and TRBJ1-2, is EAGVVQSPRYKIIEKKQPVAFWCNPISGHNTLYWYLQNLGQGPELLIRYENEEAVDDSQLPKDRFSAERLKGVDSTLKIQPAELGDSAVYLCASSLSANYGYTFGSGTRLTVV.

The gene calls are TRBV7-2 and TRBJ1-2; 10 nucleotides align to TRBD1. J was trimmed by 5 bases and V by 0 bases; bases with no gene match: 15. Germline V gives CDR1 SGHTA, CDR2 FQGNSA. The CDR3 consists of 19 residues. The CDR3 sequence: CASSLAGRGTGVRSYGYTF. In nucleotides, the CDR3 is TGTGCCAGCAGCTTAGCGGGGAGGGGGACAGGGGTTAGGTCGTATGGCTACACCTTC.

The V gene is TRBV4-3, the J gene TRBJ2-1, with 8 nucleotides matching TRBD1. In germline, CDR1 is LGHNA, CDR2 YSLEER. Losses at the gene ends were 3 bases for V and 3 bases for J; bases not matched to a gene: 4. This CDR3 is built from 15 residues. The CDR3, as DNA: TGCGCCAGCAGCCACGAGACAGGGGACTACAATGAGCAGTTCTTC. Protein sequence: CASSHETGDYNEQFF.

The J gene is TRBJ2-7, the V gene TRBV29-1, with 7 positions matching TRBD1. The CDR3 spans 14 residues. The V and J ends lost 3 bases and 2 bases, in that order; junction bases with no gene match: 7. Germline CDR1 is SQVTM and CDR2 is ANQGSEA. The CDR3 nucleotides are TGCAGCGTTGACCCAGGGGGTGAACCCTACGAGCAGTACTTC. Translating it yields CSVDPGGEPYEQYF.

The rearrangement links TRBV11-3 to TRBJ2-4; the D call may be TRBD1 or TRBD2 (5 bases each). Trimming stripped 0 bases from V and 0 bases from J, with 12 bases between. The CDR3 totals 17 residues. Germline V gene data show CDR1 as SGHNT and CDR2 as YENEEA. This CDR3 reads CASSLEWGILAKNIQYF. CDR3 sequence (DNA): TGTGCCAGCAGCTTAGAGTGGGGGATTCTAGCCAAAAACATTCAGTACTTC.

This chain connects TRBV6-5 to TRBJ1-2; 8 bases agree with TRBD1. The CDR3 extends over 15 amino acids. With 6 bases clipped from V and 5 bases from J, the junction kept 11 bases outside the gene matches. The germline V gene has CDR1 MNHEY and CDR2 SVGAGI. CDR3 in DNA: TGTGCCAGCAGCCCGGACAGGGATCGATGGTATGGCTACACCTTC. Its protein product is CASSPDRDRWYGYTF.

This chain links TRBV30 with TRBJ2-7; D ambiguous. The germline gives CDR1 GTSNPN, CDR2 SVGIG (reference sequence). Trimming removed 0 bases at V and 2 bases at J, with 20 bases between. The CDR3 consists of 17 residues. The chain's CDR3 is CAWSVLRSPRLPYEQYF. For the CDR3, the DNA is TGTGCCTGGAGTGTACTCCGCTCACCGCGGCTGCCCTACGAGCAGTACTTC.

The V gene is TRBV19, the J gene TRBJ2-1; 8 nucleotides line up with TRBD2. Germline CDR1 and CDR2: LNHDA and SQIVND (reference sequence). The CDR3 sequence is 16 residues long. V was pared by 0 bases and J by 0 bases, with 1 base of the junction left unmatched. In nucleotides, the CDR3 is TGTGCCAGTAGTATAGATCGGGGGGGCTCCTACAATGAGCAGTTCTTC. Amino acids: CASSIDRGGSYNEQFF.

J is TRBJ2-2 and V is TRBV2; 7 positions agree with TRBD1. CDR1 is SNHLY, CDR2 FYNNEI, per germline. The trim removed 0 bases at V and 6 bases at J, leaving 16 bases unmatched. The CDR3 length is 19 residues. CDR3: CASSEARQGWGRRPGELFF. The CDR3 region has the DNA TGTGCCAGCAGTGAAGCGCGACAGGGCTGGGGTAGGAGGCCCGGGGAGCTGTTTTTT. Full variable domain (remainder filled in from reference TRBV2 and TRBJ2-2): EPEVTQTPSHQVTQMGQEVILRCVPISNHLYFYWYRQILGQKVEFLVSFYNNEISEKSEIFDDQFSVERPDGSNFTLKIRSTKLEDSAMYFCASSEARQGWGRRPGELFFGEGSRLTVL.

The chain joins TRBV7-2 to TRBJ2-7, with D hard to call. V shed 2 bases and J shed 5 bases, with 7 bases lying between them. Looked up from germline, CDR1 is SGHTA and CDR2 is FQGNSA. CDR3 length: 12 amino acids. The CDR3 is CASSLMSNEQYF. The CDR3 DNA follows: TGTGCCAGCAGCTTAATGTCGAACGAGCAGTACTTC.

This chain uses TRBV7-2 with TRBJ2-2; TRBD1 might be the D (5 bases). V was trimmed by 5 bases and J by 0 bases, leaving 10 bases between them. The CDR3 loop spans 15 amino acids. Germline V lookup: CDR1 SGHTA, CDR2 FQGNSA. The CDR3 here is CASSLTGANTGELFF. The CDR3, as DNA: TGTGCCAGCAGCCTAACAGGAGCGAACACCGGGGAGCTGTTTTTT.

The V and J genes are TRBV7-9 and TRBJ2-3, with D maybe TRBD2 (5 bases). V shed 1 base and J shed 5 bases, with 7 bases lying between them. The germline CDR1 and CDR2 sequences are SEHNR and FQNEAQ (reference sequence). This CDR3 spans 13 amino acids. Here the CDR3 DNA reads TGTGCCAGCAGCTTAGGGGCGGGAGATACGCAGTATTTT. Amino acids: CASSLGAGDTQYF.

This clone was detected only a few times. This chain joins TRBV7-2 and TRBJ1-1; D is perhaps TRBD1 (5 bases). V lost 0 bases to trimming and J lost 5 bases, with 13 bases between them. This CDR3 spans 15 amino acids. Germline values: CDR1 SGHTA, CDR2 FQGNSA. The CDR3 nucleotides are TGTGCCAGCAGCTTAGCGCCAGGGATGGCGACTGAAGCTTTCTTT. It encodes CASSLAPGMATEAFF. The entire variable domain, with the rest obtained from reference TRBV7-2 and TRBJ1-1, is as follows: GAGVSQSPSNKVTEKGKDVELRCDPISGHTALYWYRQSLGQGLEFLIYFQGNSAPDKSGLPSDRFSAERTGGSVSTLTIQRTQQEDSAVYLCASSLAPGMATEAFFGQGTRLTVV.

The V gene is TRBV11-2, the J gene TRBJ2-5; D is uncertain. Germline assignment: CDR1 SGHAT and CDR2 FQNNGV. This CDR3 is built from 18 residues. Trimming pared 3 bases from V and 2 bases from J, leaving 22 bases between. CDR3 bases: TGTGCCAGCAGCTTTGGATCTCTCTCTTCTGGTTTACAAGAGACCCAGTACTTC. It encodes CASSFGSLSSGLQETQYF.

The CDR3 spells CAWRIQGYEQYF. The CDR3 bases are TGTGCCTGGAGGATTCAGGGGTACGAGCAGTACTTC. This sequence joins TRBV30 and TRBJ2-7; possible D gene TRBD1, 6 bases. The V gene's germline CDR1 is GTSNPN and CDR2 SVGIG (reference sequence). V was cut by 3 bases and J by 4 bases, with 10 bases left in between. This CDR3 has 12 amino acids.

The chain recombines TRBV6-5 with TRBJ2-7; no firm D call. Germline loops: CDR1 MNHEY, CDR2 SVGAGI. Trimming removed 7 bases from V and 4 bases from J, with 8 bases in between. The CDR3 consists of 11 residues. The CDR3 is CASTQAYEQYF. CDR3 sequence (DNA): TGTGCCAGCACTCAGGCTTACGAGCAGTACTTC.